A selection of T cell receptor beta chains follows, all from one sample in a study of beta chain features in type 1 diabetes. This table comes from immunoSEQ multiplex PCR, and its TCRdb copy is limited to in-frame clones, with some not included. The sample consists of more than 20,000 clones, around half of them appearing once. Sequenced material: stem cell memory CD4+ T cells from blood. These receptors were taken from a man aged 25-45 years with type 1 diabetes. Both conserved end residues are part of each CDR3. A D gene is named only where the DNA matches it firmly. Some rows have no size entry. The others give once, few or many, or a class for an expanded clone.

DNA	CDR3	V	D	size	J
TGTGCCAGCAGTTATCTACAGGGGGAACAGCCCCAGCATTTT	CASSYLQGEQPQHF	TRBV6-6	TRBD1	NA	TRBJ1-5
TGTGCCAGCAGCTTAGACGGGACAGGGGCTGGCAATCAGCCCCAGCATTTT	CASSLDGTGAGNQPQHF	TRBV11-2	TRBD1	few	TRBJ1-5
TGCAGCGCCGACCCAAACAGATCTGGAAACACCATATATTTT	CSADPNRSGNTIYF	TRBV29-1	NA	NA	TRBJ1-3
TGTGCCAGCAGTTACGGACGGACAGCCGAATATGGCTACACCTTC	CASSYGRTAEYGYTF	TRBV6-6	NA	NA	TRBJ1-2
TGCAGCGTTGAATGGGCGGGGGGGTCGTACAATGAGCAGTTCTTC	CSVEWAGGSYNEQFF	TRBV29-1	TRBD2	few	TRBJ2-1
TGTGCCAGCAGACTCGGGACAGGGGGATTCTACGAGCAGTACTTC	CASRLGTGGFYEQYF	TRBV6-1	TRBD1	once	TRBJ2-7
TGTGCCAATGGACTAGCGGGAGTGGATACGCAGTATTTT	CANGLAGVDTQYF	TRBV5-4	TRBD2	NA	TRBJ2-3
TGTGCCAGCTCACCACCGGAGGGAAATTCACCCCTCCACTTT	CASSPPEGNSPLHF	TRBV18	NA	few	TRBJ1-6
TGTGCCAGCAACCCAGACGGGGGACTCAACTATGGCTACACCTTC	CASNPDGGLNYGYTF	TRBV9	NA	few	TRBJ1-2
TGCAGCGTTGACGGCGGGAAATACGAGCAGTACTTC	CSVDGGKYEQYF	TRBV29-1	NA	few	TRBJ2-7
TGCGCCAGCAGCTCTCCGGGGAATGAGCAGTTCTTC	CASSSPGNEQFF	TRBV5-1	NA	few	TRBJ2-1
TGTGCCAGCAGCTGGGACAGGGCCTCCTCGGATGGCTACACCTTC	CASSWDRASSDGYTF	TRBV5-4	TRBD1	NA	TRBJ1-2
TGTGCCAGCAGCTCCGGGGGGCAAGAGACCCAGTACTTC	CASSSGGQETQYF	TRBV11-2	TRBD2	few	TRBJ2-5
TGTGCCAGCAGCCAGGACTCCTACTCCTACAATGAGCAGTTCTTC	CASSQDSYSYNEQFF	TRBV6-5	NA	NA	TRBJ2-1
TGTGCCAGCAGCTTAACTAGCAGAACCTACGAGCAGTACTTC	CASSLTSRTYEQYF	TRBV7-2	NA	NA	TRBJ2-7